These 24 T cell receptor beta chains share one sample of origin, sequenced in a study of blood T cell repertoires in COVID-19. TCRdb's copy holds only in-frame clones and misses some; the assay was immunoSEQ multiplex PCR. The sample holds fewer than 130,000 clones, approximately 85% seen once. Sequenced: peripheral blood. These receptors originate from a woman aged 60 to 75 with acute or convalescent COVID-19.

Ten or more counts support this clone. The chain recombines TRBV29-1 with TRBJ2-7; D is unclear. Germline V gene sequence: CDR1 SQVTM, CDR2 ANQGSEA. This CDR3 has 12 amino acids. Trimming took 4 bases from V and 1 from J, leaving 8 bases between them. The chain's CDR3 is CSVAHGSYEQYF. CDR3 in DNA: TGCAGCGTTGCACACGGGTCCTACGAGCAGTACTTC.

This chain connects TRBV3-1 (or the pseudogene TRBV3-2) to TRBJ2-1, with TRBD2 identical over 10 bases. Germline V CDR1 and CDR2: LGHDT, YNNKEL (reference sequence). The CDR3 consists of 16 residues. The ends lost 0 bases at V and 4 bases at J; junction bases unmatched: 3. CDR3 sequence reads: CASSQDFSGGYNEQFF. The CDR3, as DNA: TGTGCCAGCAGCCAAGATTTTAGCGGGGGGTACAATGAGCAGTTCTTC.

CDR3 in DNA: TGTGCCAGCAGCTTCGTTACCGGGACAGGGGCCGAGCAGTACTTC. It is translated as CASSFVTGTGAEQYF. This chain uses TRBV7-2 with TRBJ2-7, with 10 bases matching TRBD1. There are 15 residues in the CDR3. Trimming removed 3 bases from V and 6 bases from J; junction bases left unmatched: 8. CDR1 is SGHTA, CDR2 FQGNSA, per germline.

The gene calls are TRBV19 and TRBJ1-3; D might be TRBD1 (6 bases). Germline loops: CDR1 LNHDA, CDR2 SQIVND (reference sequence). V was clipped by 2 bases and J by 0 bases, with 17 bases between them. The CDR3 length is 18 residues. This CDR3 is CASSIWMGAPSSGNTIYF. The CDR3 coding sequence is TGTGCCAGTAGTATATGGATGGGGGCCCCTTCCTCTGGAAACACCATATATTTT.

This chain connects TRBV6-6 to TRBJ2-2; 9 positions agree with TRBD1. Per the germline V gene, CDR1 is MNHNY and CDR2 is SVGAGI (reference sequence). Trimming removed 6 bases from V and 7 bases from J; junction bases left unmatched: 6. The CDR3 is 14 residues long. CDR3 nucleotides: TGTGCCAGCAGCCGGACAGGGGAGGTCGGGGAGCTGTTTTTT. Translated, it gives CASSRTGEVGELFF.

Here the CDR3 DNA reads TGTGCCAGCAGTTTTGGACAGGGGAACTTGTTCTACACCTTC. Its translation is CASSFGQGNLFYTF. The V gene is TRBV6-5, the J gene TRBJ1-2, with 9 bases identical to TRBD1. The germline CDR1 and CDR2 sequences are MNHEY and SVGAGI. Unmatched junction bases numbered 10, after V lost 4 bases and J lost 10 bases. This CDR3 comprises 14 residues.

This clone is a singleton in its sample. Other DNA sequences of this sample code for an identical CDR3. The J gene is TRBJ1-5, the V gene TRBV5-1; 7 bases line up with TRBD1. The junction had 2 bases not matched to a gene; V was cut back by 0 bases and J by 2 bases. The CDR3 is 15 residues long. CDR1 and CDR2 (germline): SGHRS, YFSETQ. As DNA, the CDR3 is TGCGCCAGCAGCTTGGGACAGGGAGGCAATCAGCCCCAGCATTTT. Its translation: CASSLGQGGNQPQHF.

This clone showed up just once. This rearrangement joins TRBV19 to TRBJ1-5; possible D gene TRBD1, 6 bases. CDR1 is LNHDA and CDR2 is SQIVND in the germline V gene (reference sequence). Trimming removed 7 bases from V and 6 bases from J, with 10 bases in between. The CDR3 sequence is 12 residues long. The CDR3 DNA reads TGTGCCAGTACAACAGGGCCTCAGCCCCAGCATTTT. It is translated as CASTTGPQPQHF.

The chain is built from TRBV2 and TRBJ2-5; D unresolved. The V gene's germline CDR1 is SNHLY and CDR2 FYNNEI. This CDR3 region has 13 residues. V shed 5 bases and J shed 5 bases, with 12 bases lying between them. DNA of the CDR3: TGTGCCAGCAGTCCCCGTAGCCGTGAGACCCAGTACTTC. This codes for CASSPRSRETQYF.

This clone was found a few times. V is TRBV9 and J is TRBJ1-2, with D unclear. The germline V gene has CDR1 SGDLS and CDR2 YYNGEE. The CDR3 extends over 14 amino acids. Trimming took 0 bases from V and 4 from J, leaving 10 bases between them. CDR3 amino acids: CASSVDQTGYGYTF. CDR3 DNA sequence: TGTGCCAGCAGCGTAGACCAGACGGGCTATGGCTACACCTTC.

This chain links TRBV7-3 with TRBJ1-1; D uncertain. CDR3 length: 14 residues. CDR1 SGHTA and CDR2 FQGTGA come from the germline V gene. V shed 5 bases and J shed 1 base, with 11 bases lying between them. CDR3 nucleotide sequence: TGTGCCAGCAGCCCCAACCGAGGGAACACTGAAGCTTTCTTT. Amino acids: CASSPNRGNTEAFF.

This chain connects TRBV10-3 to TRBJ2-3, with D possibly TRBD2 on 6 matching bases. The CDR3 sequence is 15 residues long. V dropped 5 bases and J dropped 4 bases, with 16 bases sitting between them. Germline CDR1 ENHRY, CDR2 SYGVKD. The CDR3 loop reads CAISPGRGGADTQYF. As DNA, the CDR3 is TGTGCCATCAGTCCCGGGCGCGGAGGGGCAGATACGCAGTATTTT.

The chain has TRBV7-9 and TRBJ2-5; TRBD1 aligns across 7 bases. Losses at the gene ends were 5 bases for V and 5 bases for J; bases not matched to a gene: 11. Germline V CDR1 and CDR2: SEHNR, FQNEAQ (reference sequence). The CDR3 totals 15 residues. In nucleotides, the CDR3 is TGTGCCAGCAGCCAGGGACAGCTCCAGCGGGAGACCCAGTACTTC. This gives the protein CASSQGQLQRETQYF.

The chain is built from TRBV2 and TRBJ2-2; no firm D call. The V end was cut by 4 bases, the J end by 6 bases, with 18 bases between. This CDR3 spans 16 amino acids. Germline loops: CDR1 SNHLY, CDR2 FYNNEI. CDR3 nucleotides: TGTGCCAGCAGTGCCAGACCCCCGGAGATGGCCGGGGAGCTGTTTTTT. It is translated as CASSARPPEMAGELFF. The full variable domain, with the rest looked up from reference TRBV2 and TRBJ2-2, is EPEVTQTPSHQVTQMGQEVILRCVPISNHLYFYWYRQILGQKVEFLVSFYNNEISEKSEIFDDQFSVERPDGSNFTLKIRSTKLEDSAMYFCASSARPPEMAGELFFGEGSRLTVL.

This chain connects TRBV16 to TRBJ1-1; D perhaps matches TRBD1 (5 bases). This CDR3 has 14 residues. Germline CDR1 reads KGHSY; CDR2 reads FQNENV. The V end was cut by 4 bases, the J end by 3 bases, with 12 bases between. This chain's CDR3 is CASSLRPGYTEAFF. The DNA of the CDR3 is TGTGCCAGCAGCCTACGCCCAGGGTACACTGAAGCTTTCTTT.

The chain recombines TRBV7-2 with TRBJ1-6; D ambiguous. Germline V CDR1 and CDR2: SGHTA, FQGNSA. Trimming stripped 1 base from V and 8 bases from J, with 9 bases between. The CDR3 runs 14 residues. CDR3 sequence reads: CASSLGPDYSPLHF. The CDR3, as DNA: TGTGCCAGCAGCTTAGGGCCCGACTATTCACCCCTCCACTTT.

The J gene is TRBJ1-3, the V gene TRBV14; 8 nucleotides line up with TRBD1. This CDR3 is 16 amino acids long. With 0 bases clipped from V and 5 bases from J, the junction kept 6 bases outside the gene matches. CDR1 and CDR2 from the germline V gene are SGHDN and FVKESK. The CDR3 bases are TGTGCCAGCAGCCAAGATTCTGACAGGGGCAGAAACACCATATATTTT. Translation: CASSQDSDRGRNTIYF.

The chain links TRBV6-1 to TRBJ1-4, with 8 bases fitting TRBD1. CDR1 MNHNS and CDR2 SASEGT come from the germline V gene. The CDR3 runs 17 residues. After removal of 3 bases from V and 0 bases from J, the junction contained 6 bases not matched to a gene. For the CDR3, the DNA is TGTGCCAGCAGTGACAGGGGACAGGCAGCAACTAATGAAAAACTGTTTTTT. Translation gives CASSDRGQAATNEKLFF.

This clone was seen just once. The chain couples TRBV5-4 to TRBJ1-1, with D possibly being TRBD1 (5 bases). Germline lookup yields CDR1 SGHNT and CDR2 YYREEE (reference sequence). The CDR3 sequence is 14 residues long. V was pared by 2 bases and J by 1 base, with 9 bases between. DNA for the CDR3: TGTGCCAGCAGCTTTGACAGAACGAACACTGAAGCTTTCTTT. Its protein is CASSFDRTNTEAFF. Full variable domain (outside the CDR3, taken from reference TRBV5-4 and TRBJ1-1): ETGVTQSPTHLIKTRGQQVTLRCSSQSGHNTVSWYQQALGQGPQFIFQYYREEENGRGNFPPRFSGLQFPNYSSELNVNALELDDSALYLCASSFDRTNTEAFFGQGTRLTVV.

The chain combines TRBV30 with TRBJ2-5, with TRBD2 matching over 9 bases. The CDR3 runs to 15 residues. CDR1 and CDR2 (germline): GTSNPN, SVGIG (reference sequence). With V trimmed by 4 bases and J by 2 bases, 8 bases remained unmatched. CDR3 DNA: TGTGCCTGGAATTCGCGTAGCGGGGGACAAGAGACCCAGTACTTC. Translated: CAWNSRSGGQETQYF.

This sequence joins TRBV19 and TRBJ1-2; D may be TRBD1 (6 bases). The length of the CDR3 is 14 residues. Trimming took off 5 bases at V and 4 bases at J, with 14 bases between the two ends. Germline CDR1 LNHDA, CDR2 SQIVND (reference sequence). CDR3 sequence reads: CASSFRGHLYGYTF. The CDR3 nucleotides read TGTGCCAGTAGTTTCAGGGGACACCTCTATGGCTACACCTTC.

V and J are TRBV24-1 and TRBJ2-7; TRBD1 is a possible D gene (5 bases). Trimming shortened V by 9 bases and J by 2 bases, and 16 bases separated the two germline ends. This CDR3 region has 14 residues. The germline V gene encodes CDR1 KGHDR and CDR2 SFDVKD. CDR3 nucleotides: TGTGCCACCTGCACAGGTCTCACCACCTACGAGCAGTACTTC. This gives the protein CATCTGLTTYEQYF.

This clone showed up just once. The rearrangement uses TRBV10-3 and TRBJ1-2; D is unclear. The V end lost 0 bases, the J end lost 0 bases, and 14 bases lay between the germline ends. The CDR3 has 17 amino acids. CDR1 is ENHRY and CDR2 is SYGVKD in the germline V gene. This chain's CDR3 is CAISESLVGRTNYGYTF. For the CDR3, the DNA is TGTGCCATCAGTGAGTCGCTAGTGGGGAGAACTAACTATGGCTACACCTTC.

This clone was observed a few times. The chain recombines TRBV3-1 (or the pseudogene TRBV3-2) with TRBJ1-6, with a tentative D call TRBD1 (6 bases). In germline, CDR1 is LGHDT, CDR2 YNNKEL (reference sequence). There are 14 residues in the CDR3. V was shortened by 4 bases and J by 9 bases, with 13 bases between the two germline ends. CDR3 amino acids: CASSRGRGSSPLHF. The DNA for the CDR3 is TGTGCCAGCAGCCGGGGCAGGGGTAGTTCACCCCTCCACTTT.